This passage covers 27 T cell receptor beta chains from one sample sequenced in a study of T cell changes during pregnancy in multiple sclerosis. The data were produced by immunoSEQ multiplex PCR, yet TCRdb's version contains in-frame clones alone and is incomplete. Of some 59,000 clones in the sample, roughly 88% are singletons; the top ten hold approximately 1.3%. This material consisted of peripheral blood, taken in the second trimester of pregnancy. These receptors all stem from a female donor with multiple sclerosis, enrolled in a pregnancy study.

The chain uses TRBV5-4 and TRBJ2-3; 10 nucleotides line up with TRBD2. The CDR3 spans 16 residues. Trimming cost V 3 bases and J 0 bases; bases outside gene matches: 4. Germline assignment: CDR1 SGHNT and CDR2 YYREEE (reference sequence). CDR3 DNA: TGTGCCAGCAGCTCTCTAGCGGGGGCGAGCACAGATACGCAGTATTTT. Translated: CASSSLAGASTDTQYF.

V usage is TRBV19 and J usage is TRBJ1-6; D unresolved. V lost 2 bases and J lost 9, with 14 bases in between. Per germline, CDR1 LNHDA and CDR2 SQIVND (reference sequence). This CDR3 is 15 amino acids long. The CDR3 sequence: CASSITEGAGSPLHF. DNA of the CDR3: TGTGCCAGTAGTATAACCGAGGGCGCTGGTTCACCCCTCCACTTT. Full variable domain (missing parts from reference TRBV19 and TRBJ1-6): DGGITQSPKYLFRKEGQNVTLSCEQNLNHDAMYWYRQDPGQGLRLIYYSQIVNDFQKGDIAEGYSVSREKKESFPLTVTSAQKNPTAFYLCASSITEGAGSPLHFGNGTRLTVT.

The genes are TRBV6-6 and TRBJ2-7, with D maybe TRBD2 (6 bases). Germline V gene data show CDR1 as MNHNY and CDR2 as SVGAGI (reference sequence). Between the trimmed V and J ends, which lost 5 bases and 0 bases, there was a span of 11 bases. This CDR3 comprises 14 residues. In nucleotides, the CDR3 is TGTGCCAGCAGTCCCCGGGAGAACTCCTACGAGCAGTACTTC. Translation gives CASSPRENSYEQYF.

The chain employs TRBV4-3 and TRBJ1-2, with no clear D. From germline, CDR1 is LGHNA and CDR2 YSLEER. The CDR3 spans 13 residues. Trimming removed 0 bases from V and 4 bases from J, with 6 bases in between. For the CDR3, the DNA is TGCGCCAGCAGCCAAGATTACAGCTATGGCTACACCTTC. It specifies CASSQDYSYGYTF.

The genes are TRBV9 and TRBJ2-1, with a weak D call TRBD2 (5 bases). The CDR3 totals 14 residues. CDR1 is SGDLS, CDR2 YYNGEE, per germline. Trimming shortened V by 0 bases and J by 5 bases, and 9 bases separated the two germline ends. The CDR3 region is CASSVGRGNNEQFF. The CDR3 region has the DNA TGTGCCAGCAGCGTAGGGAGAGGGAACAATGAGCAGTTCTTC.

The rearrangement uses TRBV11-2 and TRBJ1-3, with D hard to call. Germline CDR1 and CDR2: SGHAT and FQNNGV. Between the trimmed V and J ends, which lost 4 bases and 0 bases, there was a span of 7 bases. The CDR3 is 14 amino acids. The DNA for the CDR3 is TGTGCCAGCAGCTCCAGGTCCTCTGGAAACACCATATATTTT. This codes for CASSSRSSGNTIYF.

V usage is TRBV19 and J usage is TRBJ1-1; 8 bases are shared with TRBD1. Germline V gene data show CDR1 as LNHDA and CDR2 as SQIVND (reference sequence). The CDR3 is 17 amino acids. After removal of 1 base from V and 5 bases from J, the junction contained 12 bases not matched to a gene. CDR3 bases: TGTGCCAGTAGTATAGGGTGGACAGGGAGGGACGGAACTGAAGCTTTCTTT. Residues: CASSIGWTGRDGTEAFF. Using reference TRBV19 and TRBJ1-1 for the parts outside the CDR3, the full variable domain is DGGITQSPKYLFRKEGQNVTLSCEQNLNHDAMYWYRQDPGQGLRLIYYSQIVNDFQKGDIAEGYSVSREKKESFPLTVTSAQKNPTAFYLCASSIGWTGRDGTEAFFGQGTRLTVV.

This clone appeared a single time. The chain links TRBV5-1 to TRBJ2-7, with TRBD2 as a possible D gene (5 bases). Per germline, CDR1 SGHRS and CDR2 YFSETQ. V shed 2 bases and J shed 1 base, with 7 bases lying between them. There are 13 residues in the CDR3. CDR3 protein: CASSLEGSYEQYF. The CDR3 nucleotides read TGCGCCAGCAGCTTAGAGGGTTCCTACGAGCAGTACTTC. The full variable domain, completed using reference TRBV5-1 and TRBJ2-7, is KAGVTQTPRYLIKTRGQQVTLSCSPISGHRSVSWYQQTPGQGLQFLFEYFSETQRNKGNFPGRFSGRQFSNSRSEMNVSTLELGDSALYLCASSLEGSYEQYFGPGTRLTVT.

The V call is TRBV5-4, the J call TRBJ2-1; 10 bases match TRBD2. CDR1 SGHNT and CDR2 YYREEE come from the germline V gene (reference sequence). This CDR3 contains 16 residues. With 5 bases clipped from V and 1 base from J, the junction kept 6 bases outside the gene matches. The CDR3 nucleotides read TGTGCCAGCAGTCAAGCGGGGGGGGGTTCCTACAATGAGCAGTTCTTC. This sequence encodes CASSQAGGGSYNEQFF. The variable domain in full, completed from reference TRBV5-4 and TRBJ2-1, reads ETGVTQSPTHLIKTRGQQVTLRCSSQSGHNTVSWYQQALGQGPQFIFQYYREEENGRGNFPPRFSGLQFPNYSSELNVNALELDDSALYLCASSQAGGGSYNEQFFGPGTRLTVL.

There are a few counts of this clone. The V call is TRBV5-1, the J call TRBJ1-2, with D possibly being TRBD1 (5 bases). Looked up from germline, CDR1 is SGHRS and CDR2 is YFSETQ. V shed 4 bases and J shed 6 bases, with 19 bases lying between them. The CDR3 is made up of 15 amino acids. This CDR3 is CASSPTHPDIDGYTF. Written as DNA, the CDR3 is TGCGCCAGCAGCCCTACTCACCCGGACATTGATGGCTACACCTTC.

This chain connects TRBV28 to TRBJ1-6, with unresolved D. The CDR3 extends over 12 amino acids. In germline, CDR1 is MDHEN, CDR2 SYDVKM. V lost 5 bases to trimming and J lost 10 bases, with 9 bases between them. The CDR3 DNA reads TGTGCCAGCAGTGTTGGAGGCTCACCCCTCCACTTT. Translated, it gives CASSVGGSPLHF.

The CDR3 nucleotides are TGTGCCAGCAGTAAGGACAGGGCCTCCTACAATGAGCAGTTCTTC. It translates to CASSKDRASYNEQFF. The chain combines TRBV6-5 with TRBJ2-1, with TRBD1 matching 8 bases. The CDR3 covers 15 residues. V was pared by 5 bases and J by 0 bases, with 3 bases of the junction left unmatched. Germline loops: CDR1 MNHEY, CDR2 SVGAGI.

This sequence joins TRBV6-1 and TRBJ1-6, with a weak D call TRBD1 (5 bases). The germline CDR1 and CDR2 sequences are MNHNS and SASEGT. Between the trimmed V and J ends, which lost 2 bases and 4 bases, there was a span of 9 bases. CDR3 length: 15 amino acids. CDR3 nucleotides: TGTGCCAGCAGTGAACCGACAGCTTATAATTCACCCCTCCACTTT. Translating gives CASSEPTAYNSPLHF.

The CDR3: CASSRRRWEGYGYTF. In DNA form, the CDR3 reads TGTGCCAGCAGCCGACGGAGATGGGAGGGGTATGGCTACACCTTC. The V and J genes are TRBV6-5 and TRBJ1-2; D may be TRBD1 (5 bases). Trimming took 6 bases from V and 5 from J, leaving 19 bases between them. Per germline, CDR1 MNHEY and CDR2 SVGAGI. The CDR3 sequence is 15 residues long.

As DNA, the CDR3 is TGTGCCTGGAATACAGGGGCGCGCAACACTGAAGCTTTCTTT. This gives the protein CAWNTGARNTEAFF. The gene calls are TRBV30 and TRBJ1-1; 7 nucleotides align to TRBD1. Trimming removed 4 bases from V and 2 bases from J; junction bases left unmatched: 7. This CDR3 has 14 residues. From germline, CDR1 is GTSNPN and CDR2 SVGIG (reference sequence).

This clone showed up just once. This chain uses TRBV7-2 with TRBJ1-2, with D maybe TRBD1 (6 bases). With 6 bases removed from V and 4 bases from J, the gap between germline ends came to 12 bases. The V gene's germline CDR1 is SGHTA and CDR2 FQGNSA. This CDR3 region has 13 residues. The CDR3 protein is CASSPTGLYGYTF. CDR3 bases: TGTGCCAGCAGTCCTACAGGGCTCTATGGCTACACCTTC. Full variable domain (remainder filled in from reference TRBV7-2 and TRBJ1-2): GAGVSQSPSNKVTEKGKDVELRCDPISGHTALYWYRQSLGQGLEFLIYFQGNSAPDKSGLPSDRFSAERTGGSVSTLTIQRTQQEDSAVYLCASSPTGLYGYTFGSGTRLTVV.

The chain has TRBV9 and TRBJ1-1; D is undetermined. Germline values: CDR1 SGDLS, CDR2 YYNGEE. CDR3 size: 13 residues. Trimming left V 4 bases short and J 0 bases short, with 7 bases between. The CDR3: CASSSHMNTEAFF. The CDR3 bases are TGTGCCAGCAGCTCCCACATGAACACTGAAGCTTTCTTT.

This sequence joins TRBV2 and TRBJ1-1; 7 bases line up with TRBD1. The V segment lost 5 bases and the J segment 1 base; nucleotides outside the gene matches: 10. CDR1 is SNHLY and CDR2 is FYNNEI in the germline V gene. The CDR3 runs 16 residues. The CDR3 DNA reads TGTGCCAGCAGTTCCCAGGGGGGCCGGGGGAACACTGAAGCTTTCTTT. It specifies CASSSQGGRGNTEAFF.

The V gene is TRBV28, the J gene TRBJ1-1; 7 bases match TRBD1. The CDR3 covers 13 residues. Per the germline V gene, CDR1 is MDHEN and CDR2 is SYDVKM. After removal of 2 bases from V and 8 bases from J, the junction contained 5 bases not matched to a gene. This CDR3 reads CASSLLGGREAFF. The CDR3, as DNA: TGTGCCAGCAGTTTACTAGGGGGCCGGGAAGCTTTCTTT. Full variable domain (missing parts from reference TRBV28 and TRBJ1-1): DVKVTQSSRYLVKRTGEKVFLECVQDMDHENMFWYRQDPGLGLRLIYFSYDVKMKEKGDIPEGYSVSREKKERFSLILESASTNQTSMYLCASSLLGGREAFFGQGTRLTVV.

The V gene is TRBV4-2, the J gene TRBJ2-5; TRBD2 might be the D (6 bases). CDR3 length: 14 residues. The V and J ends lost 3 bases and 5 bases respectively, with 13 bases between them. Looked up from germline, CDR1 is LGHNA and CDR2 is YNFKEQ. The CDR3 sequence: CASSQTGVSETQYF. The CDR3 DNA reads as TGTGCCAGCAGCCAGACGGGGGTCTCGGAGACCCAGTACTTC.

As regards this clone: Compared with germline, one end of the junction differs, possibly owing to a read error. The CDR3 here is CASSLWGVPFERSCF. The CDR3 bases are TGTGCCAGCAGCTTGTGGGGGGTACCATTTGAAAGGAGTTGTTTT. This chain joins TRBV5-6 and TRBJ1-4; TRBD1 is a possible D gene (5 bases). CDR1 is SGHDT and CDR2 is YYEEEE in the germline V gene. This CDR3 spans 15 amino acids.

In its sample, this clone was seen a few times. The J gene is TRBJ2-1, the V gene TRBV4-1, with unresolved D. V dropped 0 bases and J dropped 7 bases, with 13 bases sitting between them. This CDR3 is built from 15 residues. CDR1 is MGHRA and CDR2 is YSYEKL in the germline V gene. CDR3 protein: CASSQEGNSWNEQFF. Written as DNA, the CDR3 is TGCGCCAGCAGCCAAGAGGGCAATTCGTGGAATGAGCAGTTCTTC.

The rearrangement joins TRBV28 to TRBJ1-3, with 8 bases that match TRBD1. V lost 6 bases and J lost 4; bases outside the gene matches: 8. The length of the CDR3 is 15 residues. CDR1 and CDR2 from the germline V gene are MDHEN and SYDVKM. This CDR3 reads CASSILQGVGNTIYF. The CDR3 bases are TGTGCCAGCAGCATCCTACAGGGGGTGGGAAACACCATATATTTT.

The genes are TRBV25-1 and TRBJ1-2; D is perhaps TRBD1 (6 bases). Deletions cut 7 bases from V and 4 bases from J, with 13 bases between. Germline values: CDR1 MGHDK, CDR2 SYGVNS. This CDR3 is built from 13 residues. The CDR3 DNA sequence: TGTGCCAGCACAGGGGATTGGTTCTATGGCTACACCTTC. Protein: CASTGDWFYGYTF.

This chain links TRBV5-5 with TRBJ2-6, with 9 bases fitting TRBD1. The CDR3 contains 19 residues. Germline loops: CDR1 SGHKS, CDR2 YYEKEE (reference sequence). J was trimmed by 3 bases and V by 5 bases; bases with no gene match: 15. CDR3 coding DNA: TGTGCCAGCAGTCTCACCGGGACAGGGCCTTACGGTGGGGCCAACGTCCTGACTTTC. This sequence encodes CASSLTGTGPYGGANVLTF.

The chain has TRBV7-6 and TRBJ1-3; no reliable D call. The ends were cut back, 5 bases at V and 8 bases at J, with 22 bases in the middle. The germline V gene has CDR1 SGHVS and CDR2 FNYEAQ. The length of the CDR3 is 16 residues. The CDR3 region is CASSPTRVPTLDTIYF. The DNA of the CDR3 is TGTGCCAGCAGCCCTACGAGGGTCCCTACTTTAGACACCATATATTTT.

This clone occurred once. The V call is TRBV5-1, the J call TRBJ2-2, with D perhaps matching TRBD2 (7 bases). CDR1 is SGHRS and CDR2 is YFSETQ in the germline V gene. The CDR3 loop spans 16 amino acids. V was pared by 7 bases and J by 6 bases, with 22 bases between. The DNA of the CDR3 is TGCGCCAGCGGACTCTCACAGGGAGGGGGATCCGGGGAGCTGTTTTTT. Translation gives CASGLSQGGGSGELFF.